Given below is one TCR beta chain in context. The source of the sample is a study of blood T cell repertoires in COVID-19. Turning to the study itself: Both acute and convalescent COVID-19 samples were obtained from the United States, Italy and Spain. Nucleic acid was either cDNA or gDNA, and it came from T cells, B-cell-depleted T cells, or PBMCs.

Authors' data handling: Amplification from reference gene primers served as the basis for estimated nucleated cell counts. Measured with immunoSEQ multiplex PCR; TCRdb has only the in-frame clones, and not every one. Clone size and V and J calls were adopted from that table, with D and trimming inferred from the DNA. The sample has some 250,000 clones, more than 75% seen once. V lost 4 bases, J lost 9 bases, and 22 bases lay in between. The CDR3 contains 16 residues. The germline gives CDR1 MGHRA, CDR2 YSYEKL. The sample taken for sequencing was peripheral blood. The origin of this receptor is a woman in her thirties who had recovered from COVID-19. The chain combines TRBV4-1 with TRBJ2-1; tentative D call: TRBD2 (5 bases). CDR3 in DNA: TGCGCCAGCAGCCTTTCCGGGGTCGGACTGGACGGTGAGCAGTTCTTC. It translates to CASSLSGVGLDGEQFF.